This T cell receptor beta chain originates from a study of sequential checkpoint blockade in melanoma. Turning to the study itself: First-line arms were nivolumab then ipilimumab, or the reverse, randomized 1:1.

This CDR3 is built from 15 residues. V gave up 5 bases and J gave up 4 bases, with 15 bases separating them. Germline V gene lookup returns CDR1 LGHNA and CDR2 YNFKEQ. Sequencing was performed with immunoSEQ multiplex PCR; in TCRdb, only in-frame clones are kept and a portion is missing. The repertoire holds roughly 30,000 clones, 75% to 85% seen once, with 17% in the top ten. Treatment given: randomized to nivolumab then ipilimumab (arm A) or the reverse (arm B). The sample consisted of CD8+ T cells sorted from blood (inferred from file names), taken from a patient given nivolumab and ipilimumab in sequence. This chain uses TRBV4-2 with TRBJ1-5, with D hard to call. This receptor was obtained from a human donor with melanoma. The CDR3 bases are TGTGCCAGCAGCGGGATGGAGGGCGTAAATCAGCCCCAGCATTTT. This codes for CASSGMEGVNQPQHF.